This T cell receptor (beta chain) was found in a study of blood T cell repertoires in COVID-19. Overall study context: COVID-19 samples, acute and convalescent, were from the United States, Italy and Spain.

Per the original methods: It was from reference gene primer amplification that nucleated cell counts were estimated. Libraries were prepared by immunoSEQ multiplex PCR; TCRdb keeps only in-frame clonotypes and omits some of them. That table supplies the V and J calls and clone size; D and trimming were determined from the DNA. There are 25,000 to 35,000 clones in the sample; almost 85% occur only once, and more than 7.5% lies in the top ten. Germline CDR1 is GTSNPN and CDR2 is SVGIG (reference sequence). This CDR3 region has 14 residues. V was cut by 1 base and J by 1 base, with 10 bases left in between.

The J gene is TRBJ1-1, the V gene TRBV30; D is unresolved. This TCR derives from a man aged 80 or over with active COVID-19. Source material: peripheral blood. The CDR3 region has the DNA TGTGCCTGGAGTGAAACCGGGTGGAACACTGAAGCTTTCTTT. Translation: CAWSETGWNTEAFF.